This T cell receptor beta chain comes out of a study of T cells in Graves' hyperthyroidism and ophthalmopathy. Study conclusions and caveats: With a median lead of around 6.7 months before onset, the model predicted ophthalmopathy.

This CDR3 region has 16 residues. The trim removed 6 bases at V and 6 bases at J, leaving 15 bases unmatched. There were TCR beta CDR3 regions amplified from RNA transcripts. In the first-round RT-PCR of the TCR CDR3, the HTBI primer set was used. MiXCR, applied by TCRdb to the multiplex PCR reads, yields one record per CDR3 protein. The data hold fewer than 750,000 distinct CDR3 sequences, with roughly 14% observed a single time. Ophthalmopathy in the patients scored at least 3 on Clinical Activity Score and at least 4 on NOSPECS grade, lasting under 3 months. Researchers barred patients who had uncontrolled infection, other autoimmune disease, pregnancy or lactation. Based on clinical symptoms, serum thyroxine and TRAb, thyroid ultrasound and orbital computed tomography, diagnoses were reached. This clonotype occurred many times. Its specificity is unknown.

This clonotype was sampled from a woman in her 40s with Graves' ophthalmopathy. The chain combines TRBV12-3 or TRBV12-4 with TRBJ2-7; 9 bases map to TRBD2. The sample comprised blood. The CDR3 sequence: CASSPAGVAGDTEQYF. The CDR3 DNA is TGTGCCAGCAGCCCCGCCGGAGTAGCGGGGGACACCGAGCAGTACTTC.